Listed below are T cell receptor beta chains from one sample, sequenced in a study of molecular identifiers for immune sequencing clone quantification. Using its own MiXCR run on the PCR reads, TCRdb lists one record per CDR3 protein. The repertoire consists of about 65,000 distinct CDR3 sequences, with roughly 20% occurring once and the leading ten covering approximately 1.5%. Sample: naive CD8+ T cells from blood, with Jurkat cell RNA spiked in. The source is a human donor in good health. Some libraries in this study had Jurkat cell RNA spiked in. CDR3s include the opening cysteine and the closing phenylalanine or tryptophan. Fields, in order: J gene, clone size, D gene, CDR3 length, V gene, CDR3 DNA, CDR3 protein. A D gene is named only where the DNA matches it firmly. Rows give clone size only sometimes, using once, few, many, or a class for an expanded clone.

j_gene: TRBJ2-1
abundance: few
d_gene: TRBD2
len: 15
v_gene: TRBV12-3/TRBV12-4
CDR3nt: TGTGCCAGCAGTTTGAGGAGCGGGAATTACAATGAGCAGTTCTTC
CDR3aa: CASSLRSGNYNEQFF

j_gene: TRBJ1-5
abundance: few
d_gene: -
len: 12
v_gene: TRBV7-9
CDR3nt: TGTGCCAGCAGCTTAGACGTGGCGCTCCAGCATTTT
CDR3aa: CASSLDVALQHF

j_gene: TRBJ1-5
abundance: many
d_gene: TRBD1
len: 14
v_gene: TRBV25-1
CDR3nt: TGTGCCAGCAGCCCCGGGGACAGGGGGTCGCCCCAGCATTTT
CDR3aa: CASSPGDRGSPQHF

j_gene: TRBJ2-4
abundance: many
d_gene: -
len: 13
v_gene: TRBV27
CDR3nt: TGTGCCAGCAGCCAGAGTCCCCAAAACATTCAGTACTTC
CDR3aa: CASSQSPQNIQYF

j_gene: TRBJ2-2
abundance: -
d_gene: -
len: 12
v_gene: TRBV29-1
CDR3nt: TGCGGCGTTGTCCGGGGAACCGGGGAGCTGTTTTTT
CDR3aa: CGVVRGTGELFF

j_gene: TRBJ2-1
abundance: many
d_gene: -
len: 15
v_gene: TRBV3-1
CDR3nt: TGTGCCAGCAGCCCAGAGGAGCGCCCTTACAATGAGCAGTTCTTC
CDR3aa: CASSPEERPYNEQFF

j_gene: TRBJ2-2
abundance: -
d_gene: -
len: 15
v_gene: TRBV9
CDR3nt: TGTGCCAGCAGCGGAAACAGGGTGAACACCGGGGAGCTGTTTTTT
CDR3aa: CASSGNRVNTGELFF

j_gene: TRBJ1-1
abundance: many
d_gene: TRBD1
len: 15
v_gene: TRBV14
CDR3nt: TGTGCCAGCAGCCTTACTGGACAGGGGAACACTGAAGCTTTCTTT
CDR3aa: CASSLTGQGNTEAFF

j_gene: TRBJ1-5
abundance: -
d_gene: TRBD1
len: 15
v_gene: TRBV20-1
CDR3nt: TGCAGCGACGGGAAAGGGACAGCAAGCAATCAGCCCCAGCATTTT
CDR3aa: CSDGKGTASNQPQHF

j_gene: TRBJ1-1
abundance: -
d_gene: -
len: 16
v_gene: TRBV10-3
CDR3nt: TGTGCCGTCAGTGATTTGACAGGTTTTATGAACACTGAAGCTTTCTTT
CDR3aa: CAVSDLTGFMNTEAFF

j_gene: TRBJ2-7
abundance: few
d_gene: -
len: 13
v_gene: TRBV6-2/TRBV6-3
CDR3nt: TGTGCCAGCAGGAGGGACGGCCACTACGAGCAGTACTTC
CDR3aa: CASRRDGHYEQYF

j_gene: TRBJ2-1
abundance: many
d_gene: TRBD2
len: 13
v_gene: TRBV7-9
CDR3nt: TGTGCCAGCGGAACTAGCGGGAGGGGTGAGCAGTTCTTC
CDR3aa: CASGTSGRGEQFF

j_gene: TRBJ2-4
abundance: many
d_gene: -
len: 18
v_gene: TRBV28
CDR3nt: TGTGCCAGCAGTGCCTTACCGGGGTCGAGGGTAGCCAAAAACATTCAGTACTTC
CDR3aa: CASSALPGSRVAKNIQYF

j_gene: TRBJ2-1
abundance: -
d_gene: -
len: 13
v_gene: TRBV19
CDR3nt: TGTGCCAGTAGTATGAAACCATCCAATGAGCAGTTCTTC
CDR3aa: CASSMKPSNEQFF

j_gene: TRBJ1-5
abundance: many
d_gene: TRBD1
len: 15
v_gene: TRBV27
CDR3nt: TGTGCCAGCAGTGTAGACAGGGGAGGCAATCAGCCCCAGCATTTT
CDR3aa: CASSVDRGGNQPQHF

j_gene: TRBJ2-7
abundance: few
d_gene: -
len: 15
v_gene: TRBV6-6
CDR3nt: TGTGCCAGCAGTAGACTCCGGGACACAGCCTACGAGCAGTACTTC
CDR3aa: CASSRLRDTAYEQYF

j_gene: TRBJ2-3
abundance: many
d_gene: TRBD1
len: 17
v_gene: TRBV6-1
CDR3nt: TGTGCCAGCAGTGGACAGGGAGTGATAGCGCCACAAGATACGCAGTATTTT
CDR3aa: CASSGQGVIAPQDTQYF

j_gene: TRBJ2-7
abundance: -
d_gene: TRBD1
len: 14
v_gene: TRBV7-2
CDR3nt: TGTGCCAGCAGGAAACGGTCCAGGGACAGCGAGCAGTACTTC
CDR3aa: CASRKRSRDSEQYF

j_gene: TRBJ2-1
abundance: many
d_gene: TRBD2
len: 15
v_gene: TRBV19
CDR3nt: TGTGCCAGTAGTATCGCTCTAGCGGGAGGCAATGAGCAGTTCTTC
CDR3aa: CASSIALAGGNEQFF

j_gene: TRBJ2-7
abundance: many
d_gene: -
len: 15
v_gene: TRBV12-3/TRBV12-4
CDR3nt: TGTGCCAGCAGTTTAGAGGTAGGGATAGCCTACGAGCAGTACTTC
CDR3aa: CASSLEVGIAYEQYF

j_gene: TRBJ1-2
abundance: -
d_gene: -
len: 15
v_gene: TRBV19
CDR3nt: TGTGCCAGTAGTCCTGCGGACAGCAACCTCTATGGCTACACCTTC
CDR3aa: CASSPADSNLYGYTF

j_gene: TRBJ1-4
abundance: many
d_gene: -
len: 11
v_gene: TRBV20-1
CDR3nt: TGCAGTGCAAGACAGGAGGAAAAACTGTTTTTT
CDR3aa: CSARQEEKLFF

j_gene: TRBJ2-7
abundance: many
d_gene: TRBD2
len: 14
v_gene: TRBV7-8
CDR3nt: TGTGCCAGCATTCGGACTAGCGGGGAGTACGAGCAGTACTTC
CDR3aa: CASIRTSGEYEQYF

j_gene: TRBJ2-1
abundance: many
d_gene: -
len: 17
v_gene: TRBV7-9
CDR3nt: TGTGCCAGCAGCTCCTCGACTCTAGCGCCTCCCTACAATGAGCAGTTCTTC
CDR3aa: CASSSSTLAPPYNEQFF

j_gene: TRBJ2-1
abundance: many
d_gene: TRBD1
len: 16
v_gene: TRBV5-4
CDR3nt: TGTGCCAGCAGCAATCCTCCGGGACAGGAGTACAATGAGCAGTTCTTC
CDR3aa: CASSNPPGQEYNEQFF

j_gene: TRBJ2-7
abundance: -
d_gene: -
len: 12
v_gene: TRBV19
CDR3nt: TGTGCCAGTAGTACGAATGCGATGGAGCAGTACTTC
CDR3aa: CASSTNAMEQYF

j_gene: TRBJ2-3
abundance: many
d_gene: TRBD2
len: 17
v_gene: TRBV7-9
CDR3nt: TGTGCCAGCAGCTCCGGACTAGCGGGGGTGGGTACAGATACGCAGTATTTT
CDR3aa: CASSSGLAGVGTDTQYF

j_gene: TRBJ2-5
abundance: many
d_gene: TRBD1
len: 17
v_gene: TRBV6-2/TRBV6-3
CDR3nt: TGTGCCAGCACCCATCTGAGGCCGGACAGGATCCAAGAGACCCAGTACTTC
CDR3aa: CASTHLRPDRIQETQYF

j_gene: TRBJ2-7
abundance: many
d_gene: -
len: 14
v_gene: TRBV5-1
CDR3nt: TGCGCCAGCAGCCTCGGGGACGACTCCTACGAGCAGTACTTC
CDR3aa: CASSLGDDSYEQYF

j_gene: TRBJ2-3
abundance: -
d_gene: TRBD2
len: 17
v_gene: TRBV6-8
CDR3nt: TGTGCCAGCGGTTCTTGCAAGACTAGCGGGAGCACAGATACGCAGTATTTT
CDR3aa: CASGSCKTSGSTDTQYF

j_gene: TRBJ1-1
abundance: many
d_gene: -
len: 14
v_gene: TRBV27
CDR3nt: TGTGCCAGCAGTTTAGGGATGATGAACACTGAAGCTTTCTTT
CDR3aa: CASSLGMMNTEAFF

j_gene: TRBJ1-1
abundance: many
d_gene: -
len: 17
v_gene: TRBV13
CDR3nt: TGTGCCAGCAGCCCCGCCGGCGGGCTAGGAAGGGGGACTGAAGCTTTCTTT
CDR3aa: CASSPAGGLGRGTEAFF

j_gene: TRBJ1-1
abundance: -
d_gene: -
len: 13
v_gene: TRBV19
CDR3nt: TGTGCCAGTAGTATACGGATGAACACTGAAGCTTTCTTT
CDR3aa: CASSIRMNTEAFF

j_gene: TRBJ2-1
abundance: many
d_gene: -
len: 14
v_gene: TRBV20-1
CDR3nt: TGCAGTGCTCCTGTAGCTACCTCCTACAATGAGCAGTTCTTC
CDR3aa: CSAPVATSYNEQFF

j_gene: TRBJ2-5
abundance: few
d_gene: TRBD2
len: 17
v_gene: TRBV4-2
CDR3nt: TGTGCCAGCAGCCAAGATGGACTAGCGGAGCCCCGAGAGACCCAGTACTTC
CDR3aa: CASSQDGLAEPRETQYF

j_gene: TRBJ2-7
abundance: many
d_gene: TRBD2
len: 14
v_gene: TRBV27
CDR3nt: TGTGCCAGCAGTATTAGCGGGACGCCCCACGAGCAGTACTTC
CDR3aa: CASSISGTPHEQYF

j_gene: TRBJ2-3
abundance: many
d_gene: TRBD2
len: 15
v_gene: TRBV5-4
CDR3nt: TGTGCCAGCAGCTTACCGGGAGGGCCCCCAGATACGCAGTATTTT
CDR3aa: CASSLPGGPPDTQYF

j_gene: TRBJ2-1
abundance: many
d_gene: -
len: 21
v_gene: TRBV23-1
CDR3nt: TGCGCCAGCAGTCCGAGGACTCCAACTTTCCCCACCACTCCCCACTACAATGAGCAGTTCTTC
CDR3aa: CASSPRTPTFPTTPHYNEQFF

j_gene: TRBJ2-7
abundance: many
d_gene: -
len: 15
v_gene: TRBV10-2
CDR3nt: TGCGCCAGCAGCGTGGCGGTTGGCTCCCCCTACGAGCAGTACTTC
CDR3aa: CASSVAVGSPYEQYF

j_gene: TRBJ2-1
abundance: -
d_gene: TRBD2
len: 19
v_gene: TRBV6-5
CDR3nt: TGTGCCAGCAGTGATTGGACTAGCGGGATTCCCCGCTCCTACAATGAGCAGTTCTTC
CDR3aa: CASSDWTSGIPRSYNEQFF

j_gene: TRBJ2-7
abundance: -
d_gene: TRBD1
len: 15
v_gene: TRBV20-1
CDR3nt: TGCAGTGCTAGAGATGGCGGGACAGGTTCCTACGAGCAGTACTTC
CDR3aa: CSARDGGTGSYEQYF